Sequencing of this T cell receptor beta chain was carried out in a study of blood T cell repertoires in COVID-19. Turning to the study itself: Acute and convalescent COVID-19 specimens originated in the United States, Italy and Spain.

Participants were aged roughly 18 to 89 years from about two dozen US areas. Cohorts were based on clinical histories the participants reported. Participants classified as exposed had met a COVID-19 case within 2 weeks before study entry. Clones were read by immunoSEQ multiplex PCR, and TCRdb kept only the in-frame ones, dropping some. The sample holds fewer than 250,000 clones, more than 80% seen once. With 6 bases clipped from V and 1 base from J, the junction kept 4 bases outside the gene matches. Germline assignment: CDR1 KGHDR and CDR2 SFDVKD. This CDR3 is built from 14 residues. This TCR was recovered from a man between 50 and 59 years old who had been exposed to COVID-19. This chain links TRBV24-1 with TRBJ1-1; the match to TRBD1 covers 7 bases. Sequencing input: PBMCs or T cells enriched from blood (not recorded which). CDR3 nucleotide sequence: TGTGCCACCAGTTCAGGGACAGAGAACACTGAAGCTTTCTTT. Its protein is CATSSGTENTEAFF.